The subject of this entry is one T cell receptor (beta chain). CDR1 ENHRY and CDR2 SYGVKD come from the germline V gene. The CDR3 runs 15 residues. J was trimmed by 3 bases and V by 2 bases; bases with no gene match: 4. The source of the sample is a study of shared clonotypes between healthy human individuals. Study-wide context: The study used three CD4 naive, three CD4 memory, two CD8 naive and one CD8 memory plate per donor.

Naive CD8 cells comprised CD45RO-negative, CCR7-positively selected cells, excluding terminally differentiated effector memory CD45RA+ cells. Only in-frame clones appear in the TCRdb table, and some are missing; sequencing was by immunoSEQ multiplex PCR. Of about 610,000 clones detected, approximately 96% appear once; the ten largest clones hold approximately 0.1%. The source of this sequence is a woman aged 25 to 39 in good health. The rearrangement links TRBV10-3 to TRBJ1-1, with 9 bases lining up with TRBD1. Sequencing was carried out using naive CD8+ T cells sorted from blood. CDR3 amino acids: CAISERDREDTEAFF. As DNA, the CDR3 is TGTGCCATCAGTGAGCGGGACAGGGAGGACACTGAAGCTTTCTTT.